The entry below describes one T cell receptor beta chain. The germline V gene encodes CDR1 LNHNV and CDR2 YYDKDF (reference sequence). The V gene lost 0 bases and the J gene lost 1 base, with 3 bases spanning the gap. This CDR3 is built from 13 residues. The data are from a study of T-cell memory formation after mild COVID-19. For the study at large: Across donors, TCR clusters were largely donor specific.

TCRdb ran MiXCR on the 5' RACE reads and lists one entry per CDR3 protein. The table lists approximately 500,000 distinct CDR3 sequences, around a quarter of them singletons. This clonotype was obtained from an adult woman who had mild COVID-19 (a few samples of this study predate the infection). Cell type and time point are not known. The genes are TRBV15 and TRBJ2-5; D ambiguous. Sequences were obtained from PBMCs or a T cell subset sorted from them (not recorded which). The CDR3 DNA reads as TGTGCCACCAGCAGAGACCCCCAAGAGACCCAGTACTTC. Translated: CATSRDPQETQYF. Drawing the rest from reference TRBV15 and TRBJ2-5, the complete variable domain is DAMVIQNPRYQVTQFGKPVTLSCSQTLNHNVMYWYQQKSSQAPKLLFHYYDKDFNNEADTPDNFQSRRPNTSFCFLDIRSPGLGDTAMYLCATSRDPQETQYFGPGTRLLVL.